This is a list of T cell receptor beta chains from one sample in a study of blood T cell repertoires in COVID-19. Measured with immunoSEQ multiplex PCR; TCRdb has only the in-frame clones, and not every one. This table has approximately 150,000 clones, 70% to 90% appearing once. The sequenced sample consisted of peripheral blood. These TCRs come from a woman in her forties or fifties with COVID-19, enrolled during active disease. The CDR3 runs from the conserved cysteine through the conserved F or W. A D gene is named only where the DNA matches it firmly. Clone size is given for some rows only: seen once, a few or many times, or a class if the clone is expanded.

>-|-|TRBJ1-6|TRBV2
CASSEASGIYNSPLHF
TGTGCCAGCAGTGAAGCTTCAGGGATCTATAATTCACCCCTCCACTTT
>-|-|TRBJ1-5|TRBV19
CASRGQYNQPQHF
TGTGCCAGTCGAGGACAGTACAATCAGCCCCAGCATTTT
>-|-|TRBJ1-3|TRBV7-9
CASRYSSGNTIYF
TGTGCCAGCAGGTATAGCTCTGGAAACACCATATATTTT
>TRBD1|-|TRBJ1-5|TRBV5-1
CASSLAGGENQPQHF
TGCGCCAGCAGCTTAGCAGGGGGAGAAAATCAGCCCCAGCATTTT
>TRBD2|-|TRBJ2-3|TRBV30
CAWNPTSGGATDTQYF
TGTGCCTGGAACCCCACTAGCGGGGGGGCAACAGATACGCAGTATTTT
>-|-|TRBJ2-3|TRBV10-3
CAIGRSGEGTDTQYF
TGTGCCATCGGTCGATCCGGGGAGGGCACAGATACGCAGTATTTT
>TRBD1|once|TRBJ2-7|TRBV10-1
CASSDGTGILEQYF
TGCGCCAGCAGTGATGGGACAGGGATCCTCGAGCAGTACTTC
>TRBD1|-|TRBJ2-7|TRBV5-4
CASSFGDRGRYEQYF
TGTGCCAGCAGCTTCGGGGACAGGGGGAGATACGAGCAGTACTTC
>-|-|TRBJ2-3|TRBV6-5
CASSRESNTNTQYF
TGTGCCAGCAGTCGGGAGTCGAACACCAATACGCAGTATTTT
>-|-|TRBJ2-3|TRBV6-4
CASSATGTRTDTQYF
TGTGCCAGCAGCGCTACCGGGACTCGCACAGATACGCAGTATTTT
>TRBD2|-|TRBJ2-3|TRBV23-1
CASTRAGTSGGNTQYF
TGCGCCAGCACCCGCGCCGGGACTAGCGGGGGTAATACGCAGTATTTT
>-|-|TRBJ2-7|TRBV28
CASSLHSSYEQYF
TGTGCCAGCAGTTTACACAGCTCCTACGAGCAGTACTTC
>TRBD2|-|TRBJ2-4|TRBV19
CARPTSGDLLAKNIQYF
TGTGCCAGACCGACTAGCGGGGACCTACTAGCCAAAAACATTCAGTACTTC
>-|-|TRBJ1-5|TRBV19
CASGSSGAGQPQHF
TGTGCCAGTGGGTCCTCAGGGGCAGGGCAGCCCCAGCATTTT
>-|few|TRBJ2-7|TRBV20-1
CSPLRGDEQYF
TGCAGTCCCCTGCGGGGAGACGAGCAGTACTTC
>-|-|TRBJ2-3|TRBV30
CAWSLTESTDTQYF
TGTGCCTGGAGTTTGACAGAAAGCACAGATACGCAGTATTTT
>-|-|TRBJ1-2|TRBV14
CASSQDTVSSQGYTF
TGTGCCAGCAGCCAAGATACAGTGTCTTCCCAGGGCTACACCTTC
>-|-|TRBJ1-5|TRBV2
CAGGAGGQPQHF
TGTGCCGGGGGGGCAGGCGGTCAGCCCCAGCATTTT
>-|-|TRBJ1-1|TRBV7-2
CASSPSTSSVTEAFF
TGTGCCAGCAGCCCCTCAACCTCTTCGGTCACTGAAGCTTTCTTT
>-|-|TRBJ1-2|TRBV30
CAWSVTVNYGYTF
TGTGCCTGGAGTGTGACAGTAAACTATGGCTACACCTTC
>-|-|TRBJ2-7|TRBV9
CASSVGHDYEQYF
TGTGCCAGCAGCGTAGGACACGATTACGAGCAGTACTTC
>-|-|TRBJ2-7|TRBV5-5
CASSFRVPYEQYF
TGTGCCAGCAGCTTTCGAGTCCCCTACGAGCAGTACTTC
>TRBD2|-|TRBJ2-7|TRBV5-4
CASSPGSGSSYEQYF
TGTGCCAGCAGCCCGGGTAGCGGGAGCTCCTACGAGCAGTACTTC
>-|few|TRBJ1-2|TRBV29-1
CSVAQDSNYGYTF
TGCAGCGTTGCCCAGGACAGCAACTATGGCTACACCTTC
>-|-|TRBJ2-7|TRBV27
CASSSLYEQYF
TGTGCCAGCAGTTCCCTCTACGAGCAGTACTTC
>TRBD2|-|TRBJ2-7|TRBV19
CATSFGAGAYEQYF
TGTGCCACCTCCTTCGGAGCGGGGGCTTACGAGCAGTACTTC
>-|-|TRBJ1-5|TRBV5-1
CASRRDGGNQPQHF
TGCGCCAGCAGAAGAGACGGAGGTAACCAGCCCCAGCATTTT
>TRBD2|-|TRBJ2-1|TRBV7-9
CASSRNPGLAGGHNEQFF
TGTGCCAGCAGCCGAAATCCGGGACTAGCGGGGGGCCACAATGAGCAGTTCTTC
>-|once|TRBJ1-5|TRBV18
CASSPGEGINQPQHF
TGTGCCAGCTCCCCCGGAGAGGGTATCAATCAGCCCCAGCATTTT
>TRBD1|-|TRBJ1-2|TRBV6-5
CASSLTGALSYGYTF
TGTGCCAGCAGTTTGACAGGGGCATTAAGTTATGGCTACACCTTC
>-|-|TRBJ1-5|TRBV18
CASSPAQNQPQHF
TGTGCCAGCTCACCGGCCCAAAATCAGCCCCAGCATTTT
>-|few|TRBJ1-5|TRBV7-2
CASSSNFDRTNQPQHF
TGTGCCAGCAGCTCGAACTTTGACAGGACCAATCAGCCCCAGCATTTT
>TRBD1|-|TRBJ2-2|TRBV28
CASSFGQGVSAGELFF
TGTGCCAGCAGTTTCGGACAGGGGGTATCTGCCGGGGAGCTGTTTTTT
>-|-|TRBJ1-3|TRBV19
CASSIGGIAGNTIYF
TGTGCCAGTAGTATTGGAGGGATCGCTGGAAACACCATATATTTT
>TRBD2|-|TRBJ2-7|TRBV2
CASGLSGEPPYEQYF
TGTGCCAGCGGACTCAGCGGGGAACCCCCCTACGAGCAGTACTTC
>-|once|TRBJ2-7|TRBV29-1
CSVLQGISYEQYF
TGCAGCGTACTACAGGGTATCTCCTACGAGCAGTACTTC
>TRBD1|-|TRBJ2-7|TRBV18
CASSHPGGSVYEQYF
TGTGCCAGCTCACACCCAGGGGGAAGTGTCTACGAGCAGTACTTC
>TRBD2|once|TRBJ2-3|TRBV24-1
CATSDSTSGGRPDTQYF
TGTGCCACCAGTGATAGCACCAGCGGGGGGCGGCCAGATACGCAGTATTTT
>TRBD1|-|TRBJ1-1|TRBV30
CAWSVSLNRGWAFF
TGTGCCTGGAGTGTATCCCTTAACAGGGGATGGGCTTTCTTT
>-|-|TRBJ1-3|TRBV12-3/TRBV12-4
CASRIRAGNTIYF
TGTGCCAGCAGGATAAGAGCTGGAAACACCATATATTTT
>-|-|TRBJ1-1|TRBV28
CASSSGGGVTEAFF
TGTGCCAGCAGTTCGGGTGGAGGGGTTACTGAAGCTTTCTTT
>-|-|TRBJ1-2|TRBV25-1
CASSESGGYGYTF
TGTGCCAGCAGTGAATCGGGGGGCTATGGCTACACCTTC
>-|-|TRBJ2-7|TRBV5-4
CASSPPAGEQYF
TGTGCCAGCAGCCCCCCCGCGGGCGAGCAGTACTTC
>-|-|TRBJ2-3|TRBV29-1
CSVELGQPVTSTDTQYF
TGCAGCGTTGAACTTGGGCAGCCCGTTACTAGCACAGATACGCAGTATTTT
>TRBD1|-|TRBJ1-5|TRBV2
CASRGQISNQPQHF
TGTGCCAGCAGGGGACAGATTAGCAATCAGCCCCAGCATTTT
>-|-|TRBJ1-1|TRBV4-3
CASSQDRGNTEAFF
TGCGCCAGCAGCCAAGACCGGGGGAACACTGAAGCTTTCTTT